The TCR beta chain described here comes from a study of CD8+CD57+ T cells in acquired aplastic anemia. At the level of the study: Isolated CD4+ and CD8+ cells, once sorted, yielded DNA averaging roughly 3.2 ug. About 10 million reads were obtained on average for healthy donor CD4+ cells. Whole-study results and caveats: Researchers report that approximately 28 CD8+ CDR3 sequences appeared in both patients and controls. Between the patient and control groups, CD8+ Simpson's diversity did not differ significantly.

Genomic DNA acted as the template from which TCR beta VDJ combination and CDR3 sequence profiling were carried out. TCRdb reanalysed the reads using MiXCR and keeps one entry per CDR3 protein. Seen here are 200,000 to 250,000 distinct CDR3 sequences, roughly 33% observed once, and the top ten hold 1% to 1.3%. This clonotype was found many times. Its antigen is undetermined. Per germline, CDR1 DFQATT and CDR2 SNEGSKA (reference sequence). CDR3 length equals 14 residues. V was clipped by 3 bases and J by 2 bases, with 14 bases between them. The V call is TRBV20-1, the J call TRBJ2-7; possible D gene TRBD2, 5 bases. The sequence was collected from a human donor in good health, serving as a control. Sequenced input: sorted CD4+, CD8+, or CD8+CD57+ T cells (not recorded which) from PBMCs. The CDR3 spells CSARGRLSAYEQYF. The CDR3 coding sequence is TGCAGTGCTAGGGGCAGACTATCAGCCTACGAGCAGTACTTC.